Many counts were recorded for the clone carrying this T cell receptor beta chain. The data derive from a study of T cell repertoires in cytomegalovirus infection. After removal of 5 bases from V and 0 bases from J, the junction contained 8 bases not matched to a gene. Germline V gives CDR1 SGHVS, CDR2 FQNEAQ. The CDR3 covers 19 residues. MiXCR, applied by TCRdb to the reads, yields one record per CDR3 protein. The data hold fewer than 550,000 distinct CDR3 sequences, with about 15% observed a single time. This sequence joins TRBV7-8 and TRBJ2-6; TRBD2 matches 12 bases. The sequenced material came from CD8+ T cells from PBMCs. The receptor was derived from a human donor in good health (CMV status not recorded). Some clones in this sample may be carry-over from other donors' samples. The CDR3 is CASSPRLAGVSSGANVLTF. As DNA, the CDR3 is TGTGCCAGCAGCCCTCGACTAGCGGGGGTTTCCTCTGGGGCCAACGTCCTGACTTTC.